The 3 T cell receptor beta chains presented below share a single source sample, sequenced in a study of blood T cell repertoires in COVID-19. This table comes from immunoSEQ multiplex PCR, and its TCRdb copy is limited to in-frame clones, with some not included. The repertoire has more than 40,000 clones, approximately 87% of them found once; the top ten carry 15%. The sequencing input was peripheral blood. The source is a human donor in a cohort sampled during active COVID-19.

This chain connects TRBV2 to TRBJ1-1; D is unclear. Germline loops: CDR1 SNHLY, CDR2 FYNNEI. CDR3 length equals 10 residues. This chain's CDR3 is CATFNTEAFF. The CDR3 DNA sequence: TGTGCGACTTTCAACACTGAAGCTTTCTTT.

The chain carries TRBV7-9 and TRBJ2-7; 9 nucleotides agree with TRBD1. The CDR3 loop spans 14 amino acids. CDR1 and CDR2 from the germline V gene are SEHNR and FQNEAQ (reference sequence). With V trimmed by 5 bases and J by 5 bases, 7 bases remained unmatched. In DNA form, the CDR3 reads TGTGCCAGCAGCCCCCGGGACAGGGACCACGAGCAGTACTTC. Its translation is CASSPRDRDHEQYF.

The chain couples TRBV19 to TRBJ2-1; tentatively, D is TRBD1 (6 bases). CDR1 and CDR2 from the germline V gene are LNHDA and SQIVND (reference sequence). This CDR3 comprises 14 residues. V lost 7 bases and J lost 6, with 16 bases in between. The CDR3 DNA reads as TGTGCCAGTAAGGTGGCAGGGGCTTTCAATGAGCAGTTCTTC. It yields the protein CASKVAGAFNEQFF. The variable domain in full, with the rest retrieved from reference TRBV19 and TRBJ2-1, is DGGITQSPKYLFRKEGQNVTLSCEQNLNHDAMYWYRQDPGQGLRLIYYSQIVNDFQKGDIAEGYSVSREKKESFPLTVTSAQKNPTAFYLCASKVAGAFNEQFFGPGTRLTVL.